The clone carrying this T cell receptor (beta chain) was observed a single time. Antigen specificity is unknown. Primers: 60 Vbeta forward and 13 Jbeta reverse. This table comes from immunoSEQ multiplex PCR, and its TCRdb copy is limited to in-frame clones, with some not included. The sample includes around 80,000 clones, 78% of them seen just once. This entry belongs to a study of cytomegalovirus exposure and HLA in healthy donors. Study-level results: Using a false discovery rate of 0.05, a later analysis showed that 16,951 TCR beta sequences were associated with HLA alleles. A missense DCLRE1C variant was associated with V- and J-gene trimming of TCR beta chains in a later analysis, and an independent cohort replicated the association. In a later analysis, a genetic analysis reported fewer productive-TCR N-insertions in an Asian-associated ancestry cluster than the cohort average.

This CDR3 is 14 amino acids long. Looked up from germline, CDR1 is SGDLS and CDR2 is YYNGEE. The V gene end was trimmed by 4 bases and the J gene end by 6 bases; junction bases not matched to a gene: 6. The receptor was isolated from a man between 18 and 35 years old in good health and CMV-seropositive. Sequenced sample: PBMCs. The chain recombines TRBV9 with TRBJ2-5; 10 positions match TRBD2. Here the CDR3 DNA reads TGTGCCAGCAGCTCCGGGACTAGCGCACAGACCCAGTACTTC. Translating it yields CASSSGTSAQTQYF.